Each of the 2 T cell receptor beta chains below was sequenced from the same sample in a study of identical twins. In TCRdb, the 5' RACE reads were re-called with MiXCR into one record per CDR3 protein. The table lists about 100,000 distinct CDR3 sequences, 5.9% of them singletons. The sample comprised memory T cells sorted from blood. Receptors originate from a woman between 45 and 65 years old in good health.

This clonotype has just a few counts. The chain carries TRBV5-1 and TRBJ2-3, with TRBD2 identical over 15 bases. The CDR3 has 17 amino acids. Germline lookup yields CDR1 SGHRS and CDR2 YFSETQ. J was trimmed by 10 bases and V by 9 bases; bases with no gene match: 18. CDR3 sequence reads: CAKIQPGLAGGAKAQYF. In nucleotides, the CDR3 is TGCGCCAAGATTCAACCGGGACTAGCGGGAGGAGCAAAGGCGCAGTATTTT.

This clonotype was seen ten or more times. The chain recombines TRBV6-4 with TRBJ2-1; the match to TRBD2 covers 7 bases. Germline V CDR1 and CDR2: MRHNA, SNTAGT. V gave up 6 bases and J gave up 5 bases; unmatched junction bases: 10. This CDR3 has 15 amino acids. The CDR3 protein is CASSQLALTNNEQFF. DNA for the CDR3: TGTGCCAGCAGCCAACTAGCGTTAACGAACAATGAGCAGTTCTTC.